This TCR beta chain was recorded in a study of T cells after posttransplantation cyclophosphamide. TCRdb's copy holds only in-frame clones and misses some; the assay was immunoSEQ multiplex PCR. The repertoire holds some 6,700 clones, with about four fifths as singletons. Germline trimming cut 5 bases from V and 1 base from J; bases unmatched to any gene: 6. This CDR3 comprises 15 residues. Germline lookup yields CDR1 SGHRS and CDR2 YFSETQ. As to this clone: Its antigen is unknown.

Overall study results and limits: After PTCy, TRB diversity resembled that of CNI/methotrexate controls.

Treatment was busulfan-fludarabine conditioning, a marrow graft, and cyclophosphamide on days +3 and +4. The rearrangement joins TRBV5-1 to TRBJ1-3; 7 bases fit TRBD1. The sample in question was PBMCs, obtained after allogeneic stem cell transplant with posttransplant cyclophosphamide. The origin of this receptor is a female patient in her fifties or sixties who received an allogeneic stem cell transplant from a related donor, was CMV-positive, and had no GVHD. Part of the T cells may come from the graft donor. CDR3 in DNA: TGCGCCAGCAGTTTAAGGGGGCGATCTGGAAACACCATATATTTT. It yields the protein CASSLRGRSGNTIYF.